The clone carrying this T cell receptor (beta chain) has a count of ten or more. No antigen is known for it. The data were obtained in a study of T cell repertoires in cytomegalovirus infection. Study context: Both CMV infection and a matching HLA type were indicated by public TCR beta signatures.

J gave up 10 bases and V 3 bases, and 7 bases lay outside the gene matches. Germline-derived CDR1 and CDR2 are SGHVS and FQNEAQ. The CDR3 contains 14 residues. TCRdb re-called the reads with MiXCR, one entry per CDR3 protein. The data show fewer than 1,000,000 distinct CDR3 sequences, with 30% to 40% seen just once and around 15% held by the top ten. The specimen comprised cultured CD8+ T cells from PBMCs, sampled from culture after CMV antigen stimulation. This receptor was identified in a human donor in good health (CMV status not recorded). Some clones in this sample may be carry-over from other donors' samples. The chain employs TRBV7-8 and TRBJ1-5, with 9 bases fitting TRBD1. This CDR3 reads CASSLSRTGVPQHF. The CDR3 DNA is TGTGCCAGCAGCTTGTCGAGGACAGGGGTCCCCCAGCATTTT. Full variable domain (rest looked up from reference TRBV7-8 and TRBJ1-5): GAGVSQSPRYKVAKRGQDVALRCDPISGHVSLFWYQQALGQGPEFLTYFQNEAQLDKSGLPSDRFFAERPEGSVSTLKIQRTQQEDSAVYLCASSLSRTGVPQHFGDGTRLSIL.